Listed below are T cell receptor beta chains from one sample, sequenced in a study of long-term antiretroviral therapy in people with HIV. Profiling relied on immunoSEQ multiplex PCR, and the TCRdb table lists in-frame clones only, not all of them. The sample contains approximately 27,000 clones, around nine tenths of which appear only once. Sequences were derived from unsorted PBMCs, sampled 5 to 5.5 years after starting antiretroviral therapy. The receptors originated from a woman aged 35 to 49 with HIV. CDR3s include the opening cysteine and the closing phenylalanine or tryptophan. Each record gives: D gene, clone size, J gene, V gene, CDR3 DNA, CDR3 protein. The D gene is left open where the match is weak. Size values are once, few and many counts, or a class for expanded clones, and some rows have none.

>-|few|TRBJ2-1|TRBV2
TGTGCCAGCAGTGACGGGGATTCCAATGAGCAGTTCTTC
CASSDGDSNEQFF
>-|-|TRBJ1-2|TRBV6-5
TGTGCCAGCGCTTCAGGGGAGCGTTACTATGGCTACACCTTC
CASASGERYYGYTF
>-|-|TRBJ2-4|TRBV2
TGTGCCAGCAGTGGGGGCAGGGCCAAAAACATTCAGTACTTC
CASSGGRAKNIQYF
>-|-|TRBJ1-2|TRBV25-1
TGTGCCAGCAGTGAAGGGGGGAACTATGGCTACACCTTC
CASSEGGNYGYTF
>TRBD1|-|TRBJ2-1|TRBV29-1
TGCAGCGCGGGCCCCGGGACAGGGGTGCTGGATGGGCAGTTCTTC
CSAGPGTGVLDGQFF
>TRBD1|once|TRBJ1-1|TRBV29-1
TGCAGCGTTGATCGACAGGGAAAGGACACTGAAGCTTTCTTT
CSVDRQGKDTEAFF
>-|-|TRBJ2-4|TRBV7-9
TGTGCCAGCAGCTTTACCCTGGGCATTCAGTACTTC
CASSFTLGIQYF
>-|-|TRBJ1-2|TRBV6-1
TGTGCCAGCAATCTCGGTGACAGCAACTATGGCTACACCTTC
CASNLGDSNYGYTF
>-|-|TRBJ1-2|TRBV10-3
TGTGCCATCAGGGCTAACTATGGCTACACCTTC
CAIRANYGYTF
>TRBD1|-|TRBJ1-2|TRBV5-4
TGTGCCAGCAGCTCGACAGGGAAAGCTAACTATGGCTACACCTTC
CASSSTGKANYGYTF
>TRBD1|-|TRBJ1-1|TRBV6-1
TGTGCCAGCAGTGAAGTTAGGGGACAGGGGATGAACACTGAAGCTTTCTTT
CASSEVRGQGMNTEAFF
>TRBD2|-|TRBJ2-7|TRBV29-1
TGCAGCGTTGTACCGGGACTAGCGTCCTACGAGCAGTACTTC
CSVVPGLASYEQYF
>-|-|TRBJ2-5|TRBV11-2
TGTGCCAGCAGCTCACCCTGGCAGGGGAGTTCGGAGACCCAGTACTTC
CASSSPWQGSSETQYF
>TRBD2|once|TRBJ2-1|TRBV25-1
TGTGCCAGCAGCGGACTAGCGGGGGTGAATGAGCAGTTCTTC
CASSGLAGVNEQFF
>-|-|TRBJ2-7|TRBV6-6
TGTGCCACCCTTCATCGGGGGATAATCCCCTACGAGCAGTACTTC
CATLHRGIIPYEQYF
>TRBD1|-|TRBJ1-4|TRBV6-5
TGTGCCAGCAGTTACTCCACAGGGGGAAAACTGTTTTTT
CASSYSTGGKLFF
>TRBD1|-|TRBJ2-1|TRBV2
TGTGCCAGCAGTAAAAACAGGGGGGCCTACAATGAGCAGTTCTTC
CASSKNRGAYNEQFF
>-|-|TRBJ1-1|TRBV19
TGTGCCACTCTAAAAGGGACTGCCAACACTGAAGCTTTCTTT
CATLKGTANTEAFF
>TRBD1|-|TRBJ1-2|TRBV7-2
TGTGCCAGCAGCTTAGGAGCCGGGACAGACTATGGCTACACCTTC
CASSLGAGTDYGYTF
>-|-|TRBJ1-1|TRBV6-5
TGTGCCAGTGAGGGGAACACTGAAGCTTTCTTT
CASEGNTEAFF
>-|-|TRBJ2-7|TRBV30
TGTGCCTGGAGTAGTAGGGTCGGAGACGAGCAGTACTTC
CAWSSRVGDEQYF
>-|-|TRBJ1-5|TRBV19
TGTGCCAGTACAAGACGTGGGCAGCCGGGAATGGATTTT
CASTRRGQPGMDF
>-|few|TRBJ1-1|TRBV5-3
TGTGCCAGAAGCTTGGTAGCGGGCCTGAACACTGAAGCTTTCTTT
CARSLVAGLNTEAFF
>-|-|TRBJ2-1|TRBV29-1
TGCAGCGTTGCCAAGACCCCCAATGAGCAGTTCTTC
CSVAKTPNEQFF
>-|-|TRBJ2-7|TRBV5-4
TGTGCCAGCAGCTTGGCCGCAGGGTTTGTAGAGAACGAGCAGTACTTC
CASSLAAGFVENEQYF
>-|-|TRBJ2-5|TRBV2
TGTGCCAGCAGTGACTCCGAGTTGGAGACCCAGTACTTC
CASSDSELETQYF
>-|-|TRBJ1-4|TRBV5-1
TGCGCCAGCAGCTCAGGGCCCAATGAAAAACTGTTTTTT
CASSSGPNEKLFF
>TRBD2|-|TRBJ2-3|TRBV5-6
TGTGCCAGCAGCGGGGAGGGCAGACCCACAGATACGCAGTATTTT
CASSGEGRPTDTQYF
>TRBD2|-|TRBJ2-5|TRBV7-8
TGTGCCAGCAGCTTAGCCGGGACTAGCGGGGGGGCTCAGACCCAGTACTTC
CASSLAGTSGGAQTQYF
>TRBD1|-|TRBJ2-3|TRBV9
TGTGCCAGCAGCGTGACAGGGAGCACAGATACGCAGTATTTT
CASSVTGSTDTQYF
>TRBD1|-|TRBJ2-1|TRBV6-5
TGTGCCAGCAGTCGAACAGGGGATGGCGATGAGCAGTTCTTC
CASSRTGDGDEQFF
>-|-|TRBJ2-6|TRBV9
TGTGCCAGCAGCACTAGGGGCGCGGGGGCCAACGTCCTGACTTTC
CASSTRGAGANVLTF
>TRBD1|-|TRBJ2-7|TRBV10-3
TGTGCCATCAGAGGGACAGGGTTGGATTACGAGCAGTACTTC
CAIRGTGLDYEQYF